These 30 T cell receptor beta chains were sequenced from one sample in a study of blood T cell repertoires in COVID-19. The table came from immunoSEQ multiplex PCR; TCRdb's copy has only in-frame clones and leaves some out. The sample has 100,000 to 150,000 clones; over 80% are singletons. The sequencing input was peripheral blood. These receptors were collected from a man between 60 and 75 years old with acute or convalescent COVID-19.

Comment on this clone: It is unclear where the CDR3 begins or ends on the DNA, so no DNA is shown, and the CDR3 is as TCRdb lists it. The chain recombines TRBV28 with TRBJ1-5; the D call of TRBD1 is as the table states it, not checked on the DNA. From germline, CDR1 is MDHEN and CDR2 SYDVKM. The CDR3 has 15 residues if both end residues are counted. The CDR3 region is CASSFGPGGNQPQHF.

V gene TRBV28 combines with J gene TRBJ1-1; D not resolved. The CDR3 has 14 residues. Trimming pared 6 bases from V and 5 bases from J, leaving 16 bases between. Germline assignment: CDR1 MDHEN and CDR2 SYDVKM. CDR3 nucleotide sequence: TGTGCCAGCAGCTCGGGAGGGCGTCGGACTGAAGCTTTCTTT. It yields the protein CASSSGGRRTEAFF.

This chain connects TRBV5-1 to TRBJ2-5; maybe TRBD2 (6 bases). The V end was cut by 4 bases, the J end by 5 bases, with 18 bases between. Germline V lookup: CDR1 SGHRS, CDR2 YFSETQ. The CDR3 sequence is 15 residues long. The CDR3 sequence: CASSPFEGGRETQYF. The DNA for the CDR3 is TGCGCCAGCAGCCCCTTTGAGGGAGGAAGGGAGACCCAGTACTTC. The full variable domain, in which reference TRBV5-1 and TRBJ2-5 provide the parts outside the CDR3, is KAGVTQTPRYLIKTRGQQVTLSCSPISGHRSVSWYQQTPGQGLQFLFEYFSETQRNKGNFPGRFSGRQFSNSRSEMNVSTLELGDSALYLCASSPFEGGRETQYFGPGTRLLVL.

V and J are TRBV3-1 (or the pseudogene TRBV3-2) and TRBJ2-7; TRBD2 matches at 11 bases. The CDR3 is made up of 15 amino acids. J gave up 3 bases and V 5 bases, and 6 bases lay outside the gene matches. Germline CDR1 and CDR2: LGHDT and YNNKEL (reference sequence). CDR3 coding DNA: TGTGCCAGCAGCGCCACTAGCGGGAGTCGCTACGAGCAGTACTTC. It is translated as CASSATSGSRYEQYF.

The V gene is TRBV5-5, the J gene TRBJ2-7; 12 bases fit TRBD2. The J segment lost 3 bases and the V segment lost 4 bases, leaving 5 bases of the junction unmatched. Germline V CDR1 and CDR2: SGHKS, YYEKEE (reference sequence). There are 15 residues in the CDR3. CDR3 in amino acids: CASSPRTSGVYEQYF. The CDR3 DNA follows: TGTGCCAGCAGCCCCAGGACTAGCGGGGTCTACGAGCAGTACTTC.

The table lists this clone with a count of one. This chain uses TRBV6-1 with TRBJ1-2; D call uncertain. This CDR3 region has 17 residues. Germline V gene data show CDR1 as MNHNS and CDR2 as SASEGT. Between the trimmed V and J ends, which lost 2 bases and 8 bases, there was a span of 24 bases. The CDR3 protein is CASSENMVMIQARGYTF. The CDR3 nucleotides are TGTGCCAGCAGTGAAAATATGGTCATGATTCAGGCACGGGGCTACACCTTC.

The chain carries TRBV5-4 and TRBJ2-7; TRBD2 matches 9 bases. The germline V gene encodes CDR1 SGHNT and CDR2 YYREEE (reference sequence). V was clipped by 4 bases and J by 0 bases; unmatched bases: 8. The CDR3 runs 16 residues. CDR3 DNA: TGTGCCAGCAGCGTACGTAGCGGGGGAAGCTCCTACGAGCAGTACTTC. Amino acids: CASSVRSGGSSYEQYF.

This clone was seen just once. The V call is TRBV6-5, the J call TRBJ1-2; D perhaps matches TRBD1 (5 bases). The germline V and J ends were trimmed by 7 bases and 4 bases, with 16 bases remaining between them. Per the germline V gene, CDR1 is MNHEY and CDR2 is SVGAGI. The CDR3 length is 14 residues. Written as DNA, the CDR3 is TGTGCCAGCACCATAGGGACTCCAATCTATGGCTACACCTTC. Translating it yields CASTIGTPIYGYTF.

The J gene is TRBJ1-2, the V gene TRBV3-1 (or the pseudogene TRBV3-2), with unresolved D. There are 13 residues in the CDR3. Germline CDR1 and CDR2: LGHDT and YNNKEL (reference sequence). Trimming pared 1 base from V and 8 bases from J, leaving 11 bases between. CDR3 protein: CASSQVRDRGYTF. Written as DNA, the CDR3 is TGTGCCAGCAGCCAAGTCCGGGATAGGGGCTACACCTTC.

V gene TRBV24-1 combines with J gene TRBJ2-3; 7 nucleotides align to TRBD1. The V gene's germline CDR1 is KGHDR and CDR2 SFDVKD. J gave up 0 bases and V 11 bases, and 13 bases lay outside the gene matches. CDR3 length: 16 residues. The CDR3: CASSSKQGSSTDTQYF. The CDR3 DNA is TGTGCCAGTTCGTCCAAACAGGGGTCTAGCACAGATACGCAGTATTTT.

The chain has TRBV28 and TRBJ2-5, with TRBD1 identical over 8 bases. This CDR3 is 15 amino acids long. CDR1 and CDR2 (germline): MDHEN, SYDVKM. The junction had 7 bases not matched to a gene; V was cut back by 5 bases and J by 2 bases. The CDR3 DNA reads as TGTGCCAGCAGTCAGCTCGGACAGGGTCAAGAGACCCAGTACTTC. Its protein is CASSQLGQGQETQYF.

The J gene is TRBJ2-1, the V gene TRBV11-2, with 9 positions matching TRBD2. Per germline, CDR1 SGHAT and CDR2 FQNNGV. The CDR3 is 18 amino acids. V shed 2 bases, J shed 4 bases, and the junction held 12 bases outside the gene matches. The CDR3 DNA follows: TGTGCCAGCAGCTTATACCCCACGGGCCTAGCGGGGTACAATGAGCAGTTCTTC. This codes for CASSLYPTGLAGYNEQFF. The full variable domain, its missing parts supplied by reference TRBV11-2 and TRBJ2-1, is EAGVAQSPRYKIIEKRQSVAFWCNPISGHATLYWYQQILGQGPKLLIQFQNNGVVDDSQLPKDRFSAERLKGVDSTLKIQPAKLEDSAVYLCASSLYPTGLAGYNEQFFGPGTRLTVL.

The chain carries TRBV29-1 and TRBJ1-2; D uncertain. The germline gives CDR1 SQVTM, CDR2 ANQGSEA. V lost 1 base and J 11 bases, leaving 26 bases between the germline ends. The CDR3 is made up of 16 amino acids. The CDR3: CSVEVGPGGLSLGYTF. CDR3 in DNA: TGCAGCGTTGAAGTTGGGCCAGGAGGCCTCTCCTTGGGGTACACCTTC.

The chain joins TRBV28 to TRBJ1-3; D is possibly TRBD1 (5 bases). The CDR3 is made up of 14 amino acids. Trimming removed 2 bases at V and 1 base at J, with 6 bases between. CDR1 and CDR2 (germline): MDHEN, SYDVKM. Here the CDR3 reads CASSLRGSGNTIYF. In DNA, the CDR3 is TGTGCCAGCAGTTTAAGGGGTTCTGGAAACACCATATATTTT. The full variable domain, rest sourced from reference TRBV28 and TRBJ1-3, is DVKVTQSSRYLVKRTGEKVFLECVQDMDHENMFWYRQDPGLGLRLIYFSYDVKMKEKGDIPEGYSVSREKKERFSLILESASTNQTSMYLCASSLRGSGNTIYFGEGSWLTVV.

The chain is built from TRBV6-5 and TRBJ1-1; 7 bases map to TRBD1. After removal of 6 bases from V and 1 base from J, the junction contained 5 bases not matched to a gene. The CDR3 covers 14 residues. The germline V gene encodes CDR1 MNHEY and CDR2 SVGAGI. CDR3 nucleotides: TGTGCCAGCAGCCGACAGGGCGCGAACACTGAAGCTTTCTTT. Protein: CASSRQGANTEAFF.

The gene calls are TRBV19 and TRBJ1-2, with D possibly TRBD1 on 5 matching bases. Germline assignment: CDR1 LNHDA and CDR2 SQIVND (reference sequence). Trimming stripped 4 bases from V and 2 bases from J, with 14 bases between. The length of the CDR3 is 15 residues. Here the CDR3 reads CASSSDSLFNYGYTF. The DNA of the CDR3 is TGTGCCAGTAGTAGCGACAGTCTCTTCAACTATGGCTACACCTTC. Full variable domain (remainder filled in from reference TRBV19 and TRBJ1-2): DGGITQSPKYLFRKEGQNVTLSCEQNLNHDAMYWYRQDPGQGLRLIYYSQIVNDFQKGDIAEGYSVSREKKESFPLTVTSAQKNPTAFYLCASSSDSLFNYGYTFGSGTRLTVV.

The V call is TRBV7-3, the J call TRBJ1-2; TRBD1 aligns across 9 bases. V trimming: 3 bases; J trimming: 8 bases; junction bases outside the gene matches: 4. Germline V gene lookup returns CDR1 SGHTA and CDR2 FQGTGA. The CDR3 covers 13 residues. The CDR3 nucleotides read TGTGCCAGCAGCTTTACAGGGGGCACGGGCTACACCTTC. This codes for CASSFTGGTGYTF.

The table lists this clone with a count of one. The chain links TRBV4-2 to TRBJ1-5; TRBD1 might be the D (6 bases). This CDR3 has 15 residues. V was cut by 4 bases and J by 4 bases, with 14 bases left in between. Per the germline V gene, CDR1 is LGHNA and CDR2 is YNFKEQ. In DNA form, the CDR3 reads TGTGCCAGCAGCCTCTATCTCCAGGGGAATCAGCCCCAGCATTTT. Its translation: CASSLYLQGNQPQHF.

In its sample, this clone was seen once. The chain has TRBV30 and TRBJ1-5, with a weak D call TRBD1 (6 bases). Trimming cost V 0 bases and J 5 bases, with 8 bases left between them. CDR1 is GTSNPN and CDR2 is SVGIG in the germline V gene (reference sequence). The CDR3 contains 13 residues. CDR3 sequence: CAWSVQGDQPQHF. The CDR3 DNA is TGTGCCTGGAGTGTACAGGGAGATCAGCCCCAGCATTTT.

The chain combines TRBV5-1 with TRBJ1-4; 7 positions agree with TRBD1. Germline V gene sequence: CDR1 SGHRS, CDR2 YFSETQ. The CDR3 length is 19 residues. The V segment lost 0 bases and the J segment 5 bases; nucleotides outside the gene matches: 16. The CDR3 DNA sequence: TGCGCCAGCAGCTTGGGAATTCGGTCCGGACAGGCACGAAATGAAAAACTGTTTTTT. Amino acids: CASSLGIRSGQARNEKLFF.

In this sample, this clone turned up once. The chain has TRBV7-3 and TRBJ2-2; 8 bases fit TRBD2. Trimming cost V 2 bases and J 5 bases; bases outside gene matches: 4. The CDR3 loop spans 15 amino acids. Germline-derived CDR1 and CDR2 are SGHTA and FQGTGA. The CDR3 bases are TGTGCCAGCAGCTTAGGCGGGGGGAAGACCGGGGAGCTGTTTTTT. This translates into CASSLGGGKTGELFF.

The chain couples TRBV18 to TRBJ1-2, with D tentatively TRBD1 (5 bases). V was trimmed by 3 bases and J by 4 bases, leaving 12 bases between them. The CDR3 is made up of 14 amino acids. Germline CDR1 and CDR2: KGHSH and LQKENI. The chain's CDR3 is CASSPGVGSYGYTF. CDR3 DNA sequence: TGTGCCAGCTCACCGGGGGTCGGGAGCTATGGCTACACCTTC. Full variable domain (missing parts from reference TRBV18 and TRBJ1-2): NAGVMQNPRHLVRRRGQEARLRCSPMKGHSHVYWYRQLPEEGLKFMVYLQKENIIDESGMPKERFSAEFPKEGPSILRIQQVVRGDSAAYFCASSPGVGSYGYTFGSGTRLTVV.

DNA for the CDR3: TGCGCCAGCAGCTTGCGATGGGGCCTACCGAACACTGAAGCTTTCTTT. Its translation is CASSLRWGLPNTEAFF. V gene TRBV5-1 combines with J gene TRBJ1-1, with D possibly TRBD1 on 5 matching bases. This CDR3 has 16 amino acids. Trimming pared 1 base from V and 1 base from J, leaving 14 bases between. CDR1 and CDR2 (germline): SGHRS, YFSETQ.

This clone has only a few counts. The CDR3 nucleotides are TGTGCCAGCAGTGTCACAGGTGCAAACACCATATATTTT. This sequence encodes CASSVTGANTIYF. The chain employs TRBV2 and TRBJ1-3, with TRBD1 as a possible D gene (5 bases). Germline values: CDR1 SNHLY, CDR2 FYNNEI. The CDR3 sequence is 13 residues long. V was clipped by 4 bases and J by 6 bases, with 10 bases between them.

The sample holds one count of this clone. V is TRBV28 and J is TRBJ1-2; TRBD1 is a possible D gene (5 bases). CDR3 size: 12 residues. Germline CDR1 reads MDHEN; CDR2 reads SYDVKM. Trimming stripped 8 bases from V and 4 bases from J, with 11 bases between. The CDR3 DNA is TGTGCCAGCCAAGGGGTGAGCTATGGCTACACCTTC. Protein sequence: CASQGVSYGYTF.

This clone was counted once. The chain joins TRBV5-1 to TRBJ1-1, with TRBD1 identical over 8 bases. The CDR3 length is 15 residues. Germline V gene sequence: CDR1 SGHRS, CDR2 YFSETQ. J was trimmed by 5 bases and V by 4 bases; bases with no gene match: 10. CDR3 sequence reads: CASSLLTGGRTEAFF. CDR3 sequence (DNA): TGCGCCAGCAGCCTTTTAACAGGGGGGCGGACTGAAGCTTTCTTT.

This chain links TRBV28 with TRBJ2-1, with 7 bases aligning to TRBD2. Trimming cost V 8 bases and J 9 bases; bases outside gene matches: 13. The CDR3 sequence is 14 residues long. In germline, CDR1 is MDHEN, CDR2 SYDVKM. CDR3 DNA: TGTGCCAGCCTCCGCGGGAGCGGGGTTAGTGAGCAGTTCTTC. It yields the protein CASLRGSGVSEQFF.

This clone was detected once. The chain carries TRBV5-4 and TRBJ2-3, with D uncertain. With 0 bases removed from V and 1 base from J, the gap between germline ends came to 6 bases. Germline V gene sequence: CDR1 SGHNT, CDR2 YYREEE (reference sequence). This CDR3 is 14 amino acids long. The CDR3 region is CASSLERRTDTQYF. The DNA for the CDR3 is TGTGCCAGCAGCTTGGAGCGACGCACAGATACGCAGTATTTT.

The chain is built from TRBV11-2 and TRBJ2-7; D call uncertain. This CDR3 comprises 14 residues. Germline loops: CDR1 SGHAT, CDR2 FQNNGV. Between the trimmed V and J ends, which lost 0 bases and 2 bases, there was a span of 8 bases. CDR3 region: CASSLDRITYEQYF. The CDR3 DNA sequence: TGTGCCAGCAGCTTAGATCGTATAACCTACGAGCAGTACTTC.

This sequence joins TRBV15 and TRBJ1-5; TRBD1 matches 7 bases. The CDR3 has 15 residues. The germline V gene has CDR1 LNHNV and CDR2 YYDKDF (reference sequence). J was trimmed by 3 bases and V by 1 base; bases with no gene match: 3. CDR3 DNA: TGTGCCACCAGCAGAGGGGGGACAGCCAATCAGCCCCAGCATTTT. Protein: CATSRGGTANQPQHF.